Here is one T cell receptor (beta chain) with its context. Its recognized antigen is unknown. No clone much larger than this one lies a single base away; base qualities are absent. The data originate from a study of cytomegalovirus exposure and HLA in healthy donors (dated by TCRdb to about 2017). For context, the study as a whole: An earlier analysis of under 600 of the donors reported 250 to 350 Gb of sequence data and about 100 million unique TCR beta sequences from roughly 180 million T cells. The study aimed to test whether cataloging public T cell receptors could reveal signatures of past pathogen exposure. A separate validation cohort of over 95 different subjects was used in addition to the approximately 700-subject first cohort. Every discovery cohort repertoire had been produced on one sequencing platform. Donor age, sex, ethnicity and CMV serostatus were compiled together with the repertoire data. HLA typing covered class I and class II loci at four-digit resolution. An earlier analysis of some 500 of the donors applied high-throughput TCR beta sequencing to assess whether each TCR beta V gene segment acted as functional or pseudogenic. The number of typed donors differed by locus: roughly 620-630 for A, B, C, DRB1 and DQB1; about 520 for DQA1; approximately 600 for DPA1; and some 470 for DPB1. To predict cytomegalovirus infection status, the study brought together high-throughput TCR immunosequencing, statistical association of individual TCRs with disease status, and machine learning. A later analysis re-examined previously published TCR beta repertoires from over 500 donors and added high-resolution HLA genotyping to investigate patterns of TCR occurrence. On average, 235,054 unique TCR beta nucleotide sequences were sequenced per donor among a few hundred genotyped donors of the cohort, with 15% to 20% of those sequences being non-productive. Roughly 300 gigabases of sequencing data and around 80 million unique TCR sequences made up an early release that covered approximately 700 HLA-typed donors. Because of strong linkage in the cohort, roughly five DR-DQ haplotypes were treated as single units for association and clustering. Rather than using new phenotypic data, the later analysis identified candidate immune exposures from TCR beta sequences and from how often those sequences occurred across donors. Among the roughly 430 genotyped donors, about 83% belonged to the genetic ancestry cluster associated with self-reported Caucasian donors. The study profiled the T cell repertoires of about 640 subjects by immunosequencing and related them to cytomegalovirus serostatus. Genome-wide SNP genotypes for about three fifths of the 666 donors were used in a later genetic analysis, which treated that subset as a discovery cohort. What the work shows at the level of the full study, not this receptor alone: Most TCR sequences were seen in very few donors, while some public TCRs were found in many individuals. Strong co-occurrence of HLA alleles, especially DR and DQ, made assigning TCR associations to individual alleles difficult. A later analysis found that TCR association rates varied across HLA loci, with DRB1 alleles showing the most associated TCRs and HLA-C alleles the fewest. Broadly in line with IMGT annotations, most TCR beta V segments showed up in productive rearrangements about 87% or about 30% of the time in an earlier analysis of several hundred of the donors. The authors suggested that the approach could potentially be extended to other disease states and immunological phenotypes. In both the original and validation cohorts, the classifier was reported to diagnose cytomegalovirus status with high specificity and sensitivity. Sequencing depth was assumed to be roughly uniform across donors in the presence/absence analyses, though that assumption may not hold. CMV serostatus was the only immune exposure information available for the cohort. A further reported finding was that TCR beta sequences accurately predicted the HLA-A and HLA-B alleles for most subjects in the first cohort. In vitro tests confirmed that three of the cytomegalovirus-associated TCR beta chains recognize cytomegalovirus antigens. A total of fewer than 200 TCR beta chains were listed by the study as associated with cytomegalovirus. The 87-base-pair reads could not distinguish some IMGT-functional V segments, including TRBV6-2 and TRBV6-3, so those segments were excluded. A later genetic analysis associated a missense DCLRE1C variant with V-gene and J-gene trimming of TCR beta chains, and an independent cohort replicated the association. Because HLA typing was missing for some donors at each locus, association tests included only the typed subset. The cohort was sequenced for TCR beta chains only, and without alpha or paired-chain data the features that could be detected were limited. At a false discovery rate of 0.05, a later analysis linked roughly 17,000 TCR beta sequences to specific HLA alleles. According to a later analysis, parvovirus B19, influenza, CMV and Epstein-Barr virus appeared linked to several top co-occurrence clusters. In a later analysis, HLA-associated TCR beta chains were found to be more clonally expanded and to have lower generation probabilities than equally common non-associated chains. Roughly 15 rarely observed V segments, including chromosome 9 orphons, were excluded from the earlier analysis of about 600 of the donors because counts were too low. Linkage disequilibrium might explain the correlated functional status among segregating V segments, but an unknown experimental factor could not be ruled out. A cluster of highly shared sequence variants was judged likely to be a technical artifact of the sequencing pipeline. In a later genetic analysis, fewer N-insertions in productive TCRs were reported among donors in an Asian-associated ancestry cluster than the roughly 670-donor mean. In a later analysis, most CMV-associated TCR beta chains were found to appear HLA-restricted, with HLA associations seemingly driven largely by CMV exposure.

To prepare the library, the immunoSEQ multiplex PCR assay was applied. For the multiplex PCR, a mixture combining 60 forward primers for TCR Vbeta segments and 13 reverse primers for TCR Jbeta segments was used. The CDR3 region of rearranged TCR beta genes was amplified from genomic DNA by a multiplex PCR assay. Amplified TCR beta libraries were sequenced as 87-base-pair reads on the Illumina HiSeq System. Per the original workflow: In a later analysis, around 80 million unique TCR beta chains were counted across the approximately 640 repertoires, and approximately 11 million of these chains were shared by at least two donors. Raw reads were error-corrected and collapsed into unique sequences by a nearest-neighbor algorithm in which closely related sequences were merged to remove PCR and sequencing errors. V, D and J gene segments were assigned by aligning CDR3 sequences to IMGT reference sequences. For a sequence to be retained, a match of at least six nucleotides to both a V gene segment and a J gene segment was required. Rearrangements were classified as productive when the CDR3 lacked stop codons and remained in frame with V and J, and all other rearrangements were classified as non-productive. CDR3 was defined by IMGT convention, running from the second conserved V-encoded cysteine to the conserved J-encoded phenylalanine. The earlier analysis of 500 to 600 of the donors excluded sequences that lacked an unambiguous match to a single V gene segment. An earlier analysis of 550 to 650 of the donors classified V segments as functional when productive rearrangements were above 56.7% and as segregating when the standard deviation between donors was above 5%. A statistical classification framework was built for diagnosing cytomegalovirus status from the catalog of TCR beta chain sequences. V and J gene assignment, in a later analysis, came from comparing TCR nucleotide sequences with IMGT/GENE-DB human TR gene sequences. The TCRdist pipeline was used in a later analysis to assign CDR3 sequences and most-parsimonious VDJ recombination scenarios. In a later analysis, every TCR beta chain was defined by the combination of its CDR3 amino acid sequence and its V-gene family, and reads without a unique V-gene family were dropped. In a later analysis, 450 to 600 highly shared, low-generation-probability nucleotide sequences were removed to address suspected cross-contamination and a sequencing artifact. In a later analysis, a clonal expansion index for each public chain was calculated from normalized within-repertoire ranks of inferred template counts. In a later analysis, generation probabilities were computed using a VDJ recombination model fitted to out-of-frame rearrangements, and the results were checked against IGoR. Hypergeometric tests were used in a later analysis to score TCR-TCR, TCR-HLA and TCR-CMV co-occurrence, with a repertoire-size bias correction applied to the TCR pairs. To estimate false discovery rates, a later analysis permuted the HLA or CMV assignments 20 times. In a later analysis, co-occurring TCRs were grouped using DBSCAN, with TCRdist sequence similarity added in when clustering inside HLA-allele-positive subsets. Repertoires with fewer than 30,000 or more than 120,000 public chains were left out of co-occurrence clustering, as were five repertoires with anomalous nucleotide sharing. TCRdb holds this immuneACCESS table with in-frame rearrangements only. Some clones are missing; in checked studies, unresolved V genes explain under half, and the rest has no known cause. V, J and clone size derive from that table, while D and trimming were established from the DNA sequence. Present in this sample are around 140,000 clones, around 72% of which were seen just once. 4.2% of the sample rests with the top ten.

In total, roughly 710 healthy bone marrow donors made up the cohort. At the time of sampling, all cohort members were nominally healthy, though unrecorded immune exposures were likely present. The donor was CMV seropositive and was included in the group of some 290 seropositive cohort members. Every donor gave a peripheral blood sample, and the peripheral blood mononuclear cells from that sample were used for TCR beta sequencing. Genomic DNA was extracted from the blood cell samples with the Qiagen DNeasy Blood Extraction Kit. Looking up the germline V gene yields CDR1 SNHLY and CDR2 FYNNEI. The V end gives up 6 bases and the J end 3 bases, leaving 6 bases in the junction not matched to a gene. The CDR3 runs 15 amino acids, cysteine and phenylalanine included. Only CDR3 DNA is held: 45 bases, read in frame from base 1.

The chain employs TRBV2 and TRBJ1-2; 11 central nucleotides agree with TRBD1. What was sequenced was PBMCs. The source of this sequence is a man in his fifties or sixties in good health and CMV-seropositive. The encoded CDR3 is CASRGQGVVYYGYTF. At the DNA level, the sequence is TGTGCCAGCAGGGGACAGGGGGTGGTCTACTATGGCTACACCTTC.